The sequence of this T cell receptor (beta chain) was determined in a study of cytomegalovirus exposure and HLA in healthy donors. The PCR made use of 60 Vbeta and 13 Jbeta primers. Data came from immunoSEQ multiplex PCR; TCRdb stores just in-frame clones and leaves some out. The sample includes 100,000 to 150,000 clones, 70% to 85% of them seen just once. Study-level findings and limits: Common viral pathogens seemed to be connected with several of the most significant clusters, according to a later analysis. Upon later analysis, HLA-associated TCR beta chains proved more clonally expanded than other, equally common chains. Most CMV-associated TCR beta chains appeared HLA-restricted in a later analysis.

CDR1 is SGHVS and CDR2 is FQNEAQ in the germline V gene. The length of the CDR3 is 13 residues. The V and J ends lost 6 bases and 6 bases, in that order; junction bases with no gene match: 4. To note about this clone: Its antigen is undetermined.

The chain couples TRBV7-8 to TRBJ2-1, with 8 bases identical to TRBD1. Sequencing input: PBMCs. The TCR was taken from a boy younger than 18 in good health and CMV-seronegative. In nucleotides, the CDR3 is TGTGCCAGCAGTTCGGACAGGGCCAATGAGCAGTTCTTC. It encodes CASSSDRANEQFF.